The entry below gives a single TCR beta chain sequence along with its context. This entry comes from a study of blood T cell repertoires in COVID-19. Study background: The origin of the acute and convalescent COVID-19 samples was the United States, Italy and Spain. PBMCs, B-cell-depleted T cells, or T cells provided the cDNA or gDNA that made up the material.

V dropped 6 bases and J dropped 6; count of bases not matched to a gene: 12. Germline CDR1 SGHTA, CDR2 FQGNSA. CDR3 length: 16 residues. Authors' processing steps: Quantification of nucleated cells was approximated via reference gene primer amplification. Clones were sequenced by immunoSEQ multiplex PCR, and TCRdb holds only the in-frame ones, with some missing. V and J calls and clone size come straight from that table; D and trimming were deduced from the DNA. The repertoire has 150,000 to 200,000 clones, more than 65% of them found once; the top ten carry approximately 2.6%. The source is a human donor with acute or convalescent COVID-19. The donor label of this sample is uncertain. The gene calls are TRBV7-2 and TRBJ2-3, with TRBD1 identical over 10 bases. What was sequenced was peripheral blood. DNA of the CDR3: TGTGCCAGCAGATTTCCGGGACAGGGGATTTGGGATACGCAGTATTTT. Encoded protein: CASRFPGQGIWDTQYF. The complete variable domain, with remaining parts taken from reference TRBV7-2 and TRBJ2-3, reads GAGVSQSPSNKVTEKGKDVELRCDPISGHTALYWYRQSLGQGLEFLIYFQGNSAPDKSGLPSDRFSAERTGGSVSTLTIQRTQQEDSAVYLCASRFPGQGIWDTQYFGPGTRLTVL.